This T cell receptor beta chain was identified during a study of CD8 T cells in ankylosing spondylitis. Libraries of TCR beta came from quantitative 5'-RACE with molecular barcodes. MiXCR, run by TCRdb on the 5' RACE reads, gives a single entry per CDR3 protein. Of about 220,000 distinct CDR3 sequences in the sample, approximately 7.4% were seen once. Turning to this clonotype: Its antigen is still unknown.

Findings of the study overall: Seemingly characteristic of ankylosing spondylitis blood was a TCR beta motif consisting of several highly homologous variants. Clones linked to disease were reported to show significant enrichment in matched ankylosing spondylitis synovial fluid. Some motif variants were previously reported in reactive arthritis synovial fluid and blood.

This CDR3 region has 16 residues. The V and J ends lost 2 bases and 2 bases, in that order; junction bases with no gene match: 5. The V gene's germline CDR1 is KGHSH and CDR2 LQKENI. The chain carries TRBV18 and TRBJ2-3, with 9 bases aligning to TRBD2. Sequencing was performed on blood, either unsorted or a sorted T cell fraction (not recorded which). This sequence was found in a male donor with ankylosing spondylitis. CDR3 DNA sequence: TGTGCCAGCTCACCAACGGGACTAGCCACCACAGATACGCAGTATTTT. Protein product: CASSPTGLATTDTQYF. Full variable domain (outside the CDR3, taken from reference TRBV18 and TRBJ2-3): NAGVMQNPRHLVRRRGQEARLRCSPMKGHSHVYWYRQLPEEGLKFMVYLQKENIIDESGMPKERFSAEFPKEGPSILRIQQVVRGDSAAYFCASSPTGLATTDTQYFGPGTRLTVL.